Listed below are T cell receptor beta chains from one sample, sequenced in a study of blood T cell repertoires in COVID-19. Libraries were prepared by immunoSEQ multiplex PCR; TCRdb keeps only in-frame clonotypes and omits some of them. The sample has approximately 130,000 clones; approximately 80% are singletons. The specimen sequenced was peripheral blood. The receptors shown here come from a human donor in a cohort sampled during active COVID-19. The CDR3 runs from the conserved cysteine through the conserved F or W. Each record gives: clone size, D gene, V gene, J gene, CDR3 protein, CDR3 DNA. A D gene is named only where the DNA matches it firmly. Not every row has a clone size; where given, it reads once, few, many or a size class.

-	TRBD1	TRBV5-4	TRBJ2-3	CASARDRGTDTQYF	TGTGCCAGCGCACGAGACAGGGGAACAGATACGCAGTATTTT
-	TRBD1	TRBV7-2	TRBJ1-1	CASSLVSGGNTEAFF	TGTGCCAGCAGCTTAGTGTCAGGGGGGAACACTGAAGCTTTCTTT
-	TRBD1	TRBV6-5	TRBJ1-4	CASRQGSHEKLFF	TGTGCCAGCAGACAGGGGTCTCATGAAAAACTGTTTTTT
-	TRBD1	TRBV5-1	TRBJ1-2	CASSFTGTGANYGYTF	TGCGCCAGCAGTTTTACCGGGACAGGGGCTAACTATGGCTACACCTTC
-	TRBD1	TRBV4-3	TRBJ1-5	CASSQDRGQRSANQPQHF	TGCGCCAGCAGCCAAGACAGGGGGCAAAGGTCGGCGAATCAGCCCCAGCATTTT
-	-	TRBV3-1/TRBV3-2	TRBJ2-7	CASSLPGLEQYF	TGTGCCAGCAGCCTTCCAGGGCTCGAGCAGTACTTC
-	TRBD1	TRBV27	TRBJ2-7	CASSRDRGSGQYF	TGTGCCAGCAGCCGGGACAGGGGGTCTGGGCAGTACTTC
-	-	TRBV29-1	TRBJ2-7	CSVEDGGGQYF	TGCAGCGTTGAAGACGGAGGCGGGCAGTACTTC
once	TRBD2	TRBV4-1	TRBJ2-5	CASSQDRLAGQETQYF	TGCGCCAGCAGCCAAGATCGGCTAGCGGGCCAAGAGACCCAGTACTTC
-	-	TRBV7-5	TRBJ2-6	CVRSLVCPGTGEAGANVLTF	TGTGTCAGAAGCTTAGTATGTCCCGGGACAGGGGAAGCCGGGGCCAACGTCCTGACTTTC
-	-	TRBV12-3/TRBV12-4	TRBJ1-1	CASIWGADTEAFF	TGTGCCAGCATATGGGGCGCAGACACTGAAGCTTTCTTT
-	-	TRBV28	TRBJ1-2	CASSLYRQAIYGYTF	TGTGCCAGCAGTTTATATCGGCAGGCAATCTATGGCTACACCTTC
-	-	TRBV5-1	TRBJ2-3	CASSLALSSTDTQYF	TGCGCCAGCAGCTTGGCGTTATCTAGCACAGATACGCAGTATTTT
-	TRBD1	TRBV12-5	TRBJ1-1	CASGLLPGQGDIFF	TGTGCTAGTGGTTTGCTGCCGGGACAGGGGGACATTTTTTTT
-	TRBD2	TRBV5-4	TRBJ2-1	CASSWDGGGYNEQFF	TGTGCCAGCAGCTGGGATGGCGGGGGTTACAATGAGCAGTTCTTC
-	TRBD1	TRBV19	TRBJ1-4	CASTPRQGSNEKLFF	TGTGCCAGTACCCCACGACAGGGGAGTAATGAAAAACTGTTTTTT
once	TRBD2	TRBV19	TRBJ2-5	CASSTLGGFGETQYF	TGTGCCAGTAGTACCCTGGGGGGGTTCGGCGAGACCCAGTACTTC
-	TRBD1	TRBV29-1	TRBJ2-5	CSTRTGSQETQYF	TGCAGCACCCGGACAGGGAGCCAAGAGACCCAGTACTTC